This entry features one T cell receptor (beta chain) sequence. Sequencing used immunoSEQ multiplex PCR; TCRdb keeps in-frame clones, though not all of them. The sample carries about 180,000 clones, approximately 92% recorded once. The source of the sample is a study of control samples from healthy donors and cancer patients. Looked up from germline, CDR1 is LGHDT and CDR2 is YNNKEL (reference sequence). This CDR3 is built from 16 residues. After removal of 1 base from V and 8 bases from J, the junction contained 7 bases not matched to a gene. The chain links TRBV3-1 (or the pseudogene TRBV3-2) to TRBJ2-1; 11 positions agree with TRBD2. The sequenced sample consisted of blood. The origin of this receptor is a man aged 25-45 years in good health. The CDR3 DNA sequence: TGTGCCAGCAGCCAAGTTGTAGCGGGAGGGAGGGATGAGCAGTTCTTC. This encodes CASSQVVAGGRDEQFF.